The clone carrying this T cell receptor (beta chain) occurred many times. No antigen is known for it. Quantitative 5'-RACE was performed with molecular barcodes, and it yielded the TCR beta libraries. TCRdb redid the calling of the 5' RACE reads with MiXCR, one entry per CDR3 protein. The data show 180,000 or so distinct CDR3 sequences, with roughly 10% seen just once and 25% to 30% held by the top ten. This entry comes from a study of CD8 T cells in ankylosing spondylitis. Study observations and caveats: Researchers report that disease-linked clones proved CD8+ and relatively rare in peripheral blood.

Trimming cost V 0 bases and J 1 base, with 13 bases left between them. Germline loops: CDR1 SGHRS, CDR2 YFSETQ. The CDR3 totals 17 residues. This TCR was sampled from a male donor with ankylosing spondylitis or in good health (not recorded which). The chain has TRBV5-1 and TRBJ2-2; D is uncertain. Specimen: blood, either unsorted or a sorted T cell fraction (not recorded which). The CDR3 DNA is TGCGCCAGCAGCTTGGGGGCCCTTGGGGTGAACACCGGGGAGCTGTTTTTT. This sequence encodes CASSLGALGVNTGELFF.